The entry that follows covers one T cell receptor (beta chain) sequence. Patients in Seattle were enrolled during active infection, then followed longitudinally. This record belongs to a study of blood T cell repertoires in COVID-19. Study summary: Nucleic acid was either cDNA or gDNA, and it came from T cells, B-cell-depleted T cells, or PBMCs.

Deletions cut 3 bases from V and 4 bases from J, with 8 bases between. Germline loops: CDR1 GTSNPN, CDR2 SVGIG (reference sequence). The CDR3 is 12 amino acids. Profiling relied on immunoSEQ multiplex PCR, and the TCRdb table lists in-frame clones only, not all of them. The sample shows tens of thousands of clones, 85% to 95% of them seen only once. The sample comprised peripheral blood. V and J are TRBV30 and TRBJ2-3, with D unresolved. The receptor comes from a woman aged 70-85 years with COVID-19, enrolled during active disease. The CDR3 DNA reads TGTGCCTGGAGCCGCTCGGCAGATACGCAGTATTTT. Protein: CAWSRSADTQYF.